The rows below give T cell receptor beta chains drawn from one sample of a study of blood T cell repertoires in COVID-19. Here immunoSEQ multiplex PCR was the method, and the copy in TCRdb shows in-frame clones only, minus some. Of approximately 210,000 clones listed, roughly 80% are singletons. The specimen was peripheral blood. The origin of the receptors is a human donor in a cohort sampled during active COVID-19. CDR3s include the opening cysteine and the closing phenylalanine or tryptophan. The order of the fields is V gene, clone size, J gene, D gene, CDR3 protein, CDR3 DNA. A D gene is named only where the DNA matches it firmly. A clone size is listed for some rows: how often the clone was seen (once, few, many), or a class if it is expanded.

TRBV4-1	-	TRBJ2-7	TRBD1	CASSHTTGSIYEQYF	TGCGCCAGCAGCCACACGACAGGGAGCATTTACGAGCAGTACTTC
TRBV7-3	-	TRBJ2-3	-	CASSLRGGKFTDTQYF	TGTGCCAGCAGCTTAAGAGGCGGGAAATTCACAGATACGCAGTATTTT
TRBV29-1	once	TRBJ2-7	TRBD2	CSGRTSGSGAYEQYF	TGCAGCGGGAGGACTAGCGGGAGTGGGGCCTACGAGCAGTACTTC
TRBV19	-	TRBJ2-7	TRBD2	CASSDWDGSSGYEQYF	TGTGCCAGTAGTGACTGGGACGGGTCTAGCGGCTACGAGCAGTACTTC
TRBV9	few	TRBJ2-7	TRBD1	CASSASGTGGENEQYF	TGTGCCAGCAGCGCATCCGGGACAGGGGGCGAAAACGAGCAGTACTTC
TRBV11-2	many	TRBJ2-6	-	CASSLGAPTGANVLTF	TGTGCCAGCAGCTTAGGGGCTCCCACTGGGGCCAACGTCCTGACTTTC
TRBV7-2	once	TRBJ1-3	TRBD1	CASSLGPGTGATAGNTIYF	TGTGCCAGCAGCTTAGGTCCCGGGACAGGGGCGACGGCTGGAAACACCATATATTTT
TRBV5-6	-	TRBJ1-5	-	CASSLTGLNQPQHF	TGTGCCAGCAGCTTGACAGGCCTCAATCAGCCCCAGCATTTT
TRBV12-3/TRBV12-4	-	TRBJ2-7	-	CASSPGWNEQYF	TGTGCCAGCAGTCCAGGGTGGAACGAGCAGTACTTC
TRBV19	-	TRBJ1-1	-	CASSWNRNTEAFF	TGTGCCAGTAGCTGGAACAGGAACACTGAAGCTTTCTTT
TRBV7-9	-	TRBJ2-6	-	CASSSTDSGANVLTF	TGTGCCAGCAGCTCGACAGACTCTGGGGCCAACGTCCTGACTTTC
TRBV27	few	TRBJ1-1	-	CASSLYVQAEAFF	TGTGCCAGCAGTTTATATGTACAGGCTGAAGCTTTCTTT
TRBV19	few	TRBJ1-2	-	CASGNQGSGYTF	TGTGCCAGTGGGAATCAGGGATCTGGCTACACCTTC
TRBV19	-	TRBJ2-7	TRBD1	CASSTRQGDSYEQYF	TGTGCCAGTAGTACGAGGCAGGGGGATTCCTACGAGCAGTACTTC
TRBV6-2/TRBV6-3	-	TRBJ1-1	-	CASSDYRADEAFF	TGTGCCAGCAGTGATTACAGGGCAGATGAAGCTTTCTTT
TRBV28	once	TRBJ1-1	-	CASSLIQMNTEAFF	TGTGCCAGCAGTTTAATACAGATGAACACTGAAGCTTTCTTT
TRBV7-9	-	TRBJ2-5	TRBD2	CASSPGTSGSKETQYF	TGTGCCAGCAGCCCAGGGACTAGCGGGAGTAAAGAGACCCAGTACTTC
TRBV19	-	TRBJ2-4	TRBD1	CASNSGTGALLAKNIQYF	TGTGCCAGTAATTCCGGGACAGGAGCGTTACTAGCCAAAAACATTCAGTACTTC
TRBV5-1	-	TRBJ2-7	-	CASSPGYSYEQYF	TGCGCCAGCAGCCCAGGATATTCCTACGAGCAGTACTTC
TRBV5-1	-	TRBJ2-7	-	CASSLEGSKSRQYF	TGCGCCAGCAGCTTGGAAGGGAGTAAATCAAGGCAGTACTTC
TRBV5-1	-	TRBJ2-7	TRBD2	CASSPWTSGAYEQYF	TGCGCCAGCAGTCCCTGGACTAGCGGTGCTTACGAGCAGTACTTC
TRBV19	-	TRBJ1-3	TRBD1	CASRGQGRNTIYF	TGTGCCAGTCGTGGACAGGGACGAAACACCATATATTTT
TRBV7-2	-	TRBJ2-5	-	CASSFPNSLRTQYF	TGTGCCAGCAGCTTCCCCAACAGTCTAAGGACCCAGTACTTC
TRBV27	-	TRBJ2-1	TRBD2	CASSFDLAGAYNEQFF	TGTGCCAGCAGTTTTGATCTAGCGGGTGCCTACAATGAGCAGTTCTTC
TRBV5-1	-	TRBJ2-7	TRBD1	CASSLDRVSGEQYF	TGCGCCAGCAGCCTGGACAGGGTCTCAGGCGAGCAGTACTTC
TRBV7-2	-	TRBJ2-2	TRBD2	CASSPFLTSGIGGELFF	TGTGCCAGCAGCCCTTTTTTGACTAGCGGGATCGGCGGGGAGCTGTTTTTT
TRBV27	-	TRBJ1-2	TRBD1	CASSPGTGSYGYTF	TGTGCCAGCAGTCCAGGGACAGGCTCCTATGGCTACACCTTC
TRBV7-9	-	TRBJ1-5	-	CASTPEGFGNQPQHF	TGTGCCAGCACCCCCGAGGGCTTTGGCAATCAGCCCCAGCATTTT
TRBV30	-	TRBJ1-3	-	CAWSLDLGFGNTIYF	TGTGCCTGGAGCCTCGACTTAGGCTTCGGAAACACCATATATTTT
TRBV6-4	-	TRBJ2-1	-	CASSDQRSSYNEQFF	TGTGCCAGCAGTGATCAGCGGAGCTCCTACAATGAGCAGTTCTTC